A selection of T cell receptor beta chains follows, all from one sample in a study of blood T cell repertoires in COVID-19. Profiled with immunoSEQ multiplex PCR; TCRdb holds only in-frame clones, not every one. This table has about 140,000 clones, 85% to 90% appearing once. Specimen: peripheral blood. The receptors stem from a woman over 75 with acute or convalescent COVID-19. CDR3s include the opening cysteine and the closing phenylalanine or tryptophan. Fields, in order: D gene, J gene, clone size, V gene, CDR3 DNA, CDR3 protein. A D gene is named only where the DNA matches it firmly. Clone size, where shown, is once, few, many, or a class for clones that have expanded.

NA	TRBJ1-4	NA	TRBV3-1/TRBV3-2	TGTGCCAGCAGCCCCCCGGGGAGAGATAATGAAAAACTGTTTTTT	CASSPPGRDNEKLFF
NA	TRBJ1-4	few	TRBV5-1	TGCGCCAGCAGCTTAGGGGTCGATGAAAAACTGTTTTTT	CASSLGVDEKLFF
TRBD1	TRBJ1-4	NA	TRBV5-1	TGCGCCAGCAGCGAGCCAGGGGGCGGTAATGAAAAACTGTTTTTT	CASSEPGGGNEKLFF
NA	TRBJ1-1	NA	TRBV4-3	TGCGCCAGCAGCCCATCCTCCGGGGACACTGAAGCTTTCTTT	CASSPSSGDTEAFF
NA	TRBJ2-1	NA	TRBV9	TGTGCCAGCAGCCCCACACCCGGCGGGGGCCCCAATGAGCAGTTCTTC	CASSPTPGGGPNEQFF
NA	TRBJ1-1	NA	TRBV30	TGTGCCTGGAGTGAAGACAGTGGAGAAGCTTTCTTT	CAWSEDSGEAFF
NA	TRBJ1-1	NA	TRBV25-1	TGTGCCAGCAGTGAATATATCCTTGGGACTTTAACTAGTGAAGCTTTCTTT	CASSEYILGTLTSEAFF
NA	TRBJ1-2	NA	TRBV7-9	TGTGCCAGCACCACAGTTCATAGGGAGGGACCTACCTATGGCTACACCTTC	CASTTVHREGPTYGYTF
NA	TRBJ1-1	NA	TRBV29-1	TGCAGCGTTGAGTTGGGGAGGACTGAAGCTTTCTTT	CSVELGRTEAFF
NA	TRBJ2-5	NA	TRBV2	TGTGCCAGCAGTGAATCCCCAAATGTCCCCCAGTACTTC	CASSESPNVPQYF
NA	TRBJ1-4	NA	TRBV5-1	TGCGCCAGCAGCTTGGCCCCCCAGGGGCAGGAAAAACTGTTTTTT	CASSLAPQGQEKLFF